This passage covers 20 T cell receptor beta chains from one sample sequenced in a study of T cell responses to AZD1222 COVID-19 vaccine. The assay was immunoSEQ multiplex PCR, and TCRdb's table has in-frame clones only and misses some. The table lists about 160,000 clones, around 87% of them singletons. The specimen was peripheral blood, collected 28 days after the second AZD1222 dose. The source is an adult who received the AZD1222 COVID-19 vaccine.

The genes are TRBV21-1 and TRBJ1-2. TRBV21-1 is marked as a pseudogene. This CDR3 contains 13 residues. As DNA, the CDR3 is TGTGCCAGCAGCTGGTGGGAGGGGGGAGGCTACACCTTC. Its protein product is CASSWWEGGGYTF.

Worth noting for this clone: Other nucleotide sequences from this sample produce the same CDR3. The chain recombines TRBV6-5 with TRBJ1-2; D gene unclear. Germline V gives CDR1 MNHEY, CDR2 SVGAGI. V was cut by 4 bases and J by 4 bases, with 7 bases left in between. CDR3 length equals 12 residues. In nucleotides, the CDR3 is TGTGCCAGCAGTTCCGGACCCTATGGCTACACCTTC. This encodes CASSSGPYGYTF.

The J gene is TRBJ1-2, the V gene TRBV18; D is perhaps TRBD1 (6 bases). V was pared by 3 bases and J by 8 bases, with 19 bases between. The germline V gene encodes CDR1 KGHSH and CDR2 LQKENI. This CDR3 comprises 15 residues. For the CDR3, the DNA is TGTGCCAGCTCACCGAATGGGGGGGCTTTTGAAGGCTACACCTTC. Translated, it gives CASSPNGGAFEGYTF. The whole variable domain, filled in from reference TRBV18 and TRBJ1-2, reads NAGVMQNPRHLVRRRGQEARLRCSPMKGHSHVYWYRQLPEEGLKFMVYLQKENIIDESGMPKERFSAEFPKEGPSILRIQQVVRGDSAAYFCASSPNGGAFEGYTFGSGTRLTVV.

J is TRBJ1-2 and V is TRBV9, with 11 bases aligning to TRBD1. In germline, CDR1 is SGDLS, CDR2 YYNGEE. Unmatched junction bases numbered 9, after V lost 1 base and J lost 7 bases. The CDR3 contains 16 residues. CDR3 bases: TGTGCCAGCAGCGTATGGACAGGGGGCTTAGTGAGTGGCTACACCTTC. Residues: CASSVWTGGLVSGYTF. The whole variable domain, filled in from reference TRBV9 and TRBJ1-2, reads DSGVTQTPKHLITATGQRVTLRCSPRSGDLSVYWYQQSLDQGLQFLIQYYNGEERAKGNILERFSAQQFPDLHSELNLSSLELGDSALYFCASSVWTGGLVSGYTFGSGTRLTVV.

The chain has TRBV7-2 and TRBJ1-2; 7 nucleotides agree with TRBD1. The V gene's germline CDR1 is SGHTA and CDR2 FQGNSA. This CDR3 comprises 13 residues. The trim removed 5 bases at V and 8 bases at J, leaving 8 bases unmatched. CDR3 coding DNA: TGTGCCAGCAGCAGACAGGGTGGGGACGGCTACACCTTC. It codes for CASSRQGGDGYTF.

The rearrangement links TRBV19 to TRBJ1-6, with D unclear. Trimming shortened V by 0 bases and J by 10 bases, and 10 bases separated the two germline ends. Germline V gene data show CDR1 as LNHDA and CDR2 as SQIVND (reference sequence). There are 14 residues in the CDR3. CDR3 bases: TGTGCCAGTAGTATAGATCGTGTGGTGTCACCCCTCCACTTT. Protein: CASSIDRVVSPLHF.

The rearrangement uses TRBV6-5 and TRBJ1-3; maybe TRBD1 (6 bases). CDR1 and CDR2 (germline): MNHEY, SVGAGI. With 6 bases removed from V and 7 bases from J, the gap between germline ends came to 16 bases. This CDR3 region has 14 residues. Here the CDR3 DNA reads TGTGCCAGCAGAGCGGGGGGCAGCGAGAACACCATATATTTT. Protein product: CASRAGGSENTIYF.

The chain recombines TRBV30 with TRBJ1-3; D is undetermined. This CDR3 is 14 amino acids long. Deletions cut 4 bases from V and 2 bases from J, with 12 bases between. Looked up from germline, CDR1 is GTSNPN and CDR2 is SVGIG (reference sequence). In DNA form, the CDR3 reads TGTGCCTGGAACCCAGACGGGACTGGAAACACCATATATTTT. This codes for CAWNPDGTGNTIYF.

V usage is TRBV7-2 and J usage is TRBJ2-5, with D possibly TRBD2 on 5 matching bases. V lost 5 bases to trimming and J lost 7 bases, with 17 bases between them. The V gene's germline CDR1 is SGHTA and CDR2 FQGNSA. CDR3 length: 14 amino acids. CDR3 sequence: CASSPRSVRGTQYF. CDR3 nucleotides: TGTGCCAGCAGCCCCCGATCGGTTCGGGGGACCCAGTACTTC.

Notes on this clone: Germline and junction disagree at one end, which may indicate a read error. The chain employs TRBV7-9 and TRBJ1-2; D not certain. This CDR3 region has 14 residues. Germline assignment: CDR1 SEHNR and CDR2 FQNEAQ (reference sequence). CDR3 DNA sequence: TGTGCCAGCACCTTAGAAGGCCGGGATCATGGCTACACCTTC. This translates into CASTLEGRDHGYTF.

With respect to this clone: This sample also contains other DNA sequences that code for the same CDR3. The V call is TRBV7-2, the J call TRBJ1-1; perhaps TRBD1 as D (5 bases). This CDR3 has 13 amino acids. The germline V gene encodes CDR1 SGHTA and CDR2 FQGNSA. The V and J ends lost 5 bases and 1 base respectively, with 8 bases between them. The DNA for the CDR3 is TGTGCCAGCAGCCTAGACAGGAACACTGAAGCTTTCTTT. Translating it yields CASSLDRNTEAFF.

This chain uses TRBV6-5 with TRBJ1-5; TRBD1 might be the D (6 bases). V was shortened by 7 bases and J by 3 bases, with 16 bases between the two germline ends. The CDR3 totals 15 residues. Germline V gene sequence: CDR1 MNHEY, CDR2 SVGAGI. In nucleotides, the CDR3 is TGTGCCAGCACGGGGGGCAGGGGACTCAATCAGCCCCAGCATTTT. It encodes CASTGGRGLNQPQHF.

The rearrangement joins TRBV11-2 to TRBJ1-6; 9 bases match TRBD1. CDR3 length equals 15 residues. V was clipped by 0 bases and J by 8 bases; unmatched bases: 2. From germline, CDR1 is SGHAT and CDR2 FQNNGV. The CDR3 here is CASSLETGGYSPLHF. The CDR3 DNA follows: TGTGCCAGCAGCTTAGAGACAGGGGGATATTCACCCCTCCACTTT.

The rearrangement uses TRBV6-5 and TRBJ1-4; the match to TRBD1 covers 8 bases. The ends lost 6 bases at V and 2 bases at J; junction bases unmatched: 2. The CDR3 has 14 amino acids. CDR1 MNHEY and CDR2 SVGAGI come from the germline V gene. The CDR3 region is CASRAGGTNEKLFF. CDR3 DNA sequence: TGTGCCAGCAGAGCAGGGGGCACTAATGAAAAACTGTTTTTT.

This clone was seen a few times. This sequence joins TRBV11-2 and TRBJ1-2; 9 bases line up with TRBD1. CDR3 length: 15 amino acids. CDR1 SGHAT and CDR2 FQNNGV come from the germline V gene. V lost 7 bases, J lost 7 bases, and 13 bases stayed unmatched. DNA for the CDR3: TGTGCCAGCAACCCCGCCGGGACAGGGACGCGTGGCTACACCTTC. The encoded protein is CASNPAGTGTRGYTF.

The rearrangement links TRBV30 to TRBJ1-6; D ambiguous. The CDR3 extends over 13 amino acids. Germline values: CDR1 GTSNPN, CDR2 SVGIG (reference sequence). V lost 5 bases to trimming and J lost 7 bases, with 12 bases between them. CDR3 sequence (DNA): TGTGCCTGGGGAACCGTTGCGAATTCACCCCTCCACTTT. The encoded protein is CAWGTVANSPLHF.

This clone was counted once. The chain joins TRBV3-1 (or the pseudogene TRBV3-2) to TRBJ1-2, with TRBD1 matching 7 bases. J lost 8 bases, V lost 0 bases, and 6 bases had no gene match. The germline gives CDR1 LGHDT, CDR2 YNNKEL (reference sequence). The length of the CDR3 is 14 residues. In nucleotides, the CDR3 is TGTGCCAGCAGCCAAGATTTTAACAGGGGCGGCTACACCTTC. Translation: CASSQDFNRGGYTF.

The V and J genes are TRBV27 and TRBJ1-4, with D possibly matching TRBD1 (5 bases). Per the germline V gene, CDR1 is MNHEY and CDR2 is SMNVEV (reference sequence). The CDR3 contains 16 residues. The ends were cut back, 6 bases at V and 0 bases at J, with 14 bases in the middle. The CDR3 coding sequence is TGTGCCAGCAGATACGACAGAGCCTCAACTAATGAAAAACTGTTTTTT. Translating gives CASRYDRASTNEKLFF. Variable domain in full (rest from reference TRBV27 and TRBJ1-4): EAQVTQNPRYLITVTGKKLTVTCSQNMNHEYMSWYRQDPGLGLRQIYYSMNVEVTDKGDVPEGYKVSRKEKRNFPLILESPSPNQTSLYFCASRYDRASTNEKLFFGSGTQLSVL.

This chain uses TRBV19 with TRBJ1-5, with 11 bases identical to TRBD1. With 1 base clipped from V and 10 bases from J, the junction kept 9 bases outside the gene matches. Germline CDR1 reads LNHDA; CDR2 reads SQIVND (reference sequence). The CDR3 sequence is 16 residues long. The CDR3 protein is CASSIVGTGGVSPQHF. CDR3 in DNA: TGTGCCAGTAGTATAGTAGGGACAGGGGGTGTTTCACCCCAGCATTTT.

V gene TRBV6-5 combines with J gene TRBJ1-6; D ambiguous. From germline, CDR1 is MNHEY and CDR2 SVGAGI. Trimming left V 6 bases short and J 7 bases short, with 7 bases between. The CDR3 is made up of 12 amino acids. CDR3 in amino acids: CASRPGNSPLHF. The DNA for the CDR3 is TGTGCCAGCAGACCGGGGAATTCACCCCTCCACTTT.